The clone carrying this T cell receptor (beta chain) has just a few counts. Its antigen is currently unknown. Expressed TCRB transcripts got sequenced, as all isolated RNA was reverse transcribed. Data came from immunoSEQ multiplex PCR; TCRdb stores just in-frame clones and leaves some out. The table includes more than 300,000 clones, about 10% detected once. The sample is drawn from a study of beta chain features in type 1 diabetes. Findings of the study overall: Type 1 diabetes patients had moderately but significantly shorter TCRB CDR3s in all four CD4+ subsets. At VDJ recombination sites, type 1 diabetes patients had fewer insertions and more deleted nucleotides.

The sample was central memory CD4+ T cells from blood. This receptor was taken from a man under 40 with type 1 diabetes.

The CDR3 DNA reads as TGTGCCAGCAGCCAATGGGTTACGCCGTTCTTC. Translated: CASSQWVTPFF. The chain employs TRBV7-8 and TRBJ2-1; D ambiguous. The CDR3 spans 11 residues. Deletions cut 5 bases from V and 15 bases from J, with 14 bases between. Germline loops: CDR1 SGHVS, CDR2 FQNEAQ.